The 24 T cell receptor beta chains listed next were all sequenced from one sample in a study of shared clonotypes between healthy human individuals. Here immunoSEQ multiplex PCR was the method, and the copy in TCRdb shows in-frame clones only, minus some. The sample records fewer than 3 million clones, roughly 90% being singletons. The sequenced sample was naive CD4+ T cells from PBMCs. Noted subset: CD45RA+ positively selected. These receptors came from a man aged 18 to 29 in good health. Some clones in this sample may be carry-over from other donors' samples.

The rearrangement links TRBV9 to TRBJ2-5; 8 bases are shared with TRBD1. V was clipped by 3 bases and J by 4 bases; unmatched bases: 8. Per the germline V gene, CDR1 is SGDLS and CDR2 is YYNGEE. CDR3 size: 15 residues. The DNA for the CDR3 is TGTGCCAGCAGCGCAGACAGGGGAGATCGAGAGACCCAGTACTTC. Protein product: CASSADRGDRETQYF.

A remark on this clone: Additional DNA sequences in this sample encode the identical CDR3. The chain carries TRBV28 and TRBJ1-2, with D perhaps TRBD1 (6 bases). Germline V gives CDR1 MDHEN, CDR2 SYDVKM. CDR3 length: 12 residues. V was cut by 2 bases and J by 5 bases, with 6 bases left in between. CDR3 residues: CASSLRGYGYTF. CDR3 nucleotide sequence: TGTGCCAGCAGTTTAAGGGGGTATGGCTACACCTTC.

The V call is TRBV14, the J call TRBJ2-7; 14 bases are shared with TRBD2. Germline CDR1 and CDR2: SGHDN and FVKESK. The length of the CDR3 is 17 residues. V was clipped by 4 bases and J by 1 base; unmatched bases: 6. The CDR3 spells CASSPGLAGDLSYEQYF. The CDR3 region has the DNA TGTGCCAGCAGCCCGGGACTAGCGGGAGACCTTTCCTACGAGCAGTACTTC.

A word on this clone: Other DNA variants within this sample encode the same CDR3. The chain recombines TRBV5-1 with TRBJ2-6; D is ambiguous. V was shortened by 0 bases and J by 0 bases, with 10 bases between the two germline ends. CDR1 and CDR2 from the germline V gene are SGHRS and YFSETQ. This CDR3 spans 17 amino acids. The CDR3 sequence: CASSLGSTSSGANVLTF. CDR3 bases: TGCGCCAGCAGCTTGGGGTCCACGAGCTCTGGGGCCAACGTCCTGACTTTC.

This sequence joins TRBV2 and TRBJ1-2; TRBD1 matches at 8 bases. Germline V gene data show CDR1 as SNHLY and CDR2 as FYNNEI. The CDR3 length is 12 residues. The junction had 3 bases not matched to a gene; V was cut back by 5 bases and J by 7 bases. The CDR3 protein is CASSRQGLGYTF. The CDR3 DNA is TGTGCCAGCAGTCGACAGGGGCTTGGCTACACCTTC. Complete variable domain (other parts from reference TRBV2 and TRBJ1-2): EPEVTQTPSHQVTQMGQEVILRCVPISNHLYFYWYRQILGQKVEFLVSFYNNEISEKSEIFDDQFSVERPDGSNFTLKIRSTKLEDSAMYFCASSRQGLGYTFGSGTRLTVV.

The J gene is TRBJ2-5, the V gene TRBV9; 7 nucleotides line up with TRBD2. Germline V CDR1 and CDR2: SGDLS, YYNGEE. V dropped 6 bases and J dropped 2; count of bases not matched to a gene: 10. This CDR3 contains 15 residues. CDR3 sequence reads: CASKPREGNQETQYF. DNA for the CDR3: TGTGCCAGCAAACCGAGGGAGGGAAATCAAGAGACCCAGTACTTC.

CDR3 in amino acids: CASSQGQGAGYTF. The CDR3 region has the DNA TGTGCCAGCAGTCAGGGACAGGGGGCCGGCTACACCTTC. This rearrangement joins TRBV7-3 to TRBJ1-2; 12 bases align to TRBD1. Losses at the gene ends were 6 bases for V and 8 bases for J; bases not matched to a gene: 4. CDR3 length: 13 amino acids. Germline CDR1 reads SGHTA; CDR2 reads FQGTGA.

The CDR3 coding sequence is TGTGCCAGTAGTAGCAGTGGGACCCGCCCGCCCTACGAGCAGTACTTC. Protein sequence: CASSSSGTRPPYEQYF. The chain recombines TRBV19 with TRBJ2-7, with D perhaps TRBD1 or TRBD2 (5 bases each). Germline CDR1 LNHDA, CDR2 SQIVND (reference sequence). This CDR3 has 16 residues. Trimming stripped 4 bases from V and 2 bases from J, with 18 bases between.

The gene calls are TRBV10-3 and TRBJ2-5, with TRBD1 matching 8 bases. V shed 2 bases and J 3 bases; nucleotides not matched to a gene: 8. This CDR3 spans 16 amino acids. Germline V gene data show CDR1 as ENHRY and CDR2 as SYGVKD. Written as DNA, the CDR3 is TGTGCCATCAGTGAGACCACGGGACAGGCCAAAGAGACCCAGTACTTC. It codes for CAISETTGQAKETQYF.

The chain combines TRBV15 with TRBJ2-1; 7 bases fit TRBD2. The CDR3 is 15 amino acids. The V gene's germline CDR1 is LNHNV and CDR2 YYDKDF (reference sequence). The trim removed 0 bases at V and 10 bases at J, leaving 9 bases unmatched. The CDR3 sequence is CATSRDLTSPSEQFF. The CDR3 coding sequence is TGTGCCACCAGCAGAGATCTGACTAGCCCGTCGGAGCAGTTCTTC.

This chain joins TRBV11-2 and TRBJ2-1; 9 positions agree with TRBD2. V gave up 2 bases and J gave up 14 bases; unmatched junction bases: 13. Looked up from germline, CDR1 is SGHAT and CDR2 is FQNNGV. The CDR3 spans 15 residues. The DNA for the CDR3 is TGTGCCAGCAGCTTAAGTAGCGGGAGCGATTTCGTTGAGTTCTTC. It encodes CASSLSSGSDFVEFF.

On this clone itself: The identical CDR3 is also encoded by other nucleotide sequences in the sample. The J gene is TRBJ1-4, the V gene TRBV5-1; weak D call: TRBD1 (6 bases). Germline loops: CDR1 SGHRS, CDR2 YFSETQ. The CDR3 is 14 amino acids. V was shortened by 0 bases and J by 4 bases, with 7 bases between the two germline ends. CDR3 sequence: CASSLVQGNEKLFF. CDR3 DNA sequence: TGCGCCAGCAGCTTGGTACAGGGTAATGAAAAACTGTTTTTT. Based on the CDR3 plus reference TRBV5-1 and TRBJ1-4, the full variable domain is KAGVTQTPRYLIKTRGQQVTLSCSPISGHRSVSWYQQTPGQGLQFLFEYFSETQRNKGNFPGRFSGRQFSNSRSEMNVSTLELGDSALYLCASSLVQGNEKLFFGSGTQLSVL.

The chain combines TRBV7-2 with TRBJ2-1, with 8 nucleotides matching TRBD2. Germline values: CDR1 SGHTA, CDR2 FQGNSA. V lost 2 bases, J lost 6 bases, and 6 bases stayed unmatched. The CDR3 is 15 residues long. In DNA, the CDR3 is TGTGCCAGCAGCTTAAGGGGGACTAGTCCCAATGAGCAGTTCTTC. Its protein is CASSLRGTSPNEQFF.

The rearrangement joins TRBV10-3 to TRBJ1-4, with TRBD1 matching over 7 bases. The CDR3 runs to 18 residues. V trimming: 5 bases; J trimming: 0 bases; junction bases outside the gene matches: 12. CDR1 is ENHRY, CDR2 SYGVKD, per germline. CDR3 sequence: CAISPGLGQESTNEKLFF. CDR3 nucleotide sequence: TGTGCCATCAGTCCAGGGTTAGGACAGGAGTCAACTAATGAAAAACTGTTTTTT.

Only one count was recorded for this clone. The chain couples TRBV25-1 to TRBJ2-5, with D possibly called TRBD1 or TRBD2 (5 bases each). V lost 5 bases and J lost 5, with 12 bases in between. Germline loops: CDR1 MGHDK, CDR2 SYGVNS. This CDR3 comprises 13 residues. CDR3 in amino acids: CASSRRGGETQYF. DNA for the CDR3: TGTGCCAGCAGTCGAAGGGGCGGGGAGACCCAGTACTTC.

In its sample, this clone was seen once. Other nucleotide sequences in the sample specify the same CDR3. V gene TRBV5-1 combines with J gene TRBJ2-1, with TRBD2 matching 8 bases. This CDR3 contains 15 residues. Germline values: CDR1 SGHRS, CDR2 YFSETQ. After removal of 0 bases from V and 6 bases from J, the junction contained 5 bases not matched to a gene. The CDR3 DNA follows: TGCGCCAGCAGCTTGGCGGCTAGCGGGTTCAATGAGCAGTTCTTC. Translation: CASSLAASGFNEQFF.

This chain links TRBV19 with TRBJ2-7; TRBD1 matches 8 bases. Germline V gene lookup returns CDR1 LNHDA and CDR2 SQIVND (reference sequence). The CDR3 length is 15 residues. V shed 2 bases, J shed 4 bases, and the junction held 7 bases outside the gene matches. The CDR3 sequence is CASSILGTGPYEQYF. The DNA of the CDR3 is TGTGCCAGTAGTATACTAGGGACAGGACCGTACGAGCAGTACTTC.

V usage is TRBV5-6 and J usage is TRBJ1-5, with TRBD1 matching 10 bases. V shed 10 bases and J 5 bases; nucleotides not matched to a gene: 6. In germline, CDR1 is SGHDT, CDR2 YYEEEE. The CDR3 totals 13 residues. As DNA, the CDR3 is TGTGCCTGGGGACAGGGGAGTGATCAGCCCCAGCATTTT. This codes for CAWGQGSDQPQHF.

The CDR3, as DNA: TGTGCCAGTATGTCGAGCTTAAATGAGCAGTTCTTC. It yields the protein CASMSSLNEQFF. This chain links TRBV19 with TRBJ2-1; D gene ambiguous. This CDR3 region has 12 residues. CDR1 is LNHDA and CDR2 is SQIVND in the germline V gene (reference sequence). Between the trimmed V and J ends, which lost 7 bases and 7 bases, there was a span of 11 bases.

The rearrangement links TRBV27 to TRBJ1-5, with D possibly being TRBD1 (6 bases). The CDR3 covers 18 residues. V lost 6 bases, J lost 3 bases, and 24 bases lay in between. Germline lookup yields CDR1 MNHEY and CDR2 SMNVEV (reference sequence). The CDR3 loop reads CASRSSRQDLDANQPQHF. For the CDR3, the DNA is TGTGCCAGCAGGTCCTCCCGACAGGACCTCGACGCCAATCAGCCCCAGCATTTT.

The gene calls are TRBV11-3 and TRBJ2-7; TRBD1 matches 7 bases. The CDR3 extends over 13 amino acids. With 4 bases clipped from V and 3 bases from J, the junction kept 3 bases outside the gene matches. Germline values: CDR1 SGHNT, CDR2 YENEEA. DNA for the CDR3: TGTGCCAGCAGCTCCACAGGGGTCTACGAGCAGTACTTC. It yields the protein CASSSTGVYEQYF.

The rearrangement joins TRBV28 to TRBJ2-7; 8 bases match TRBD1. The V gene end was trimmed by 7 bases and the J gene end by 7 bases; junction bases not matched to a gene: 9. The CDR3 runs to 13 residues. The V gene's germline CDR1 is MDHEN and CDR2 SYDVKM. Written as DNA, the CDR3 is TGTGCCAGCATGAGGCAGGGGGCGGAAGAGCAGTACTTC. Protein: CASMRQGAEEQYF.

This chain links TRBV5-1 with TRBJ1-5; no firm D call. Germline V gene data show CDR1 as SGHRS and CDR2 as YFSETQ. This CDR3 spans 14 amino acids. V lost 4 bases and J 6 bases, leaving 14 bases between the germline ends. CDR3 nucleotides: TGCGCCAGCAGCCCCGTAGGAGGGCCTCAGCCCCAGCATTTT. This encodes CASSPVGGPQPQHF.

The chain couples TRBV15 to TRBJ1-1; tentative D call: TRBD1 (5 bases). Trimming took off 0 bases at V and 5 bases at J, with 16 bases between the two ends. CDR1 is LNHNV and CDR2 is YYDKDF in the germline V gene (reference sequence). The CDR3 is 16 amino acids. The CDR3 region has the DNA TGTGCCACCAGCAGAGATCGTGGGGCTGGGGGGACTGAAGCTTTCTTT. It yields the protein CATSRDRGAGGTEAFF.